The following is a T cell receptor (beta chain) sequence with its context. Its antigen specificity is not known. Base qualities are missing; no much larger clone stands one base away. The study reported a robust and sensitive protocol to amplify, sequence and analyze TCRs, based on 3' ligation of a UMI-containing oligonucleotide to TCR cDNA. For whole blood analysis, over 2 ml of peripheral blood was collected from healthy adult volunteers into Tempus tubes, and RNA was extracted following the manufacturer's instructions. Total RNA was used without cell sorting and was treated with RQ1 DNase before reverse transcription, with a target input of about 1 to 1000 ng. Libraries were prepared from skin biopsies and whole blood so that pipeline robustness could be tested in samples in which T cells form a minority population. The data were taken from a study of naive and memory T cell subsets (dated by TCRdb to about 2017). Study-wide context: The figure summarizing these samples reported about 10 blood donors, 7 tuberculin skin test biopsies and 3 saline control biopsies. PCR2 was typically performed as a SYBR Green qPCR that was stopped at a set threshold, although end-point PCR (roughly 6 cycles) could be used instead for low-input samples. General conclusions and limits of the study: The RNA-based method was acknowledged as potentially sensitive to TCR transcript changes with T cell activation and differentiation.

To prepare the library, 5' RACE was applied. The ligated cDNA was amplified in four rounds of PCR with nested alpha and beta constant region primers together with the SP2 primer. For the blood and skin samples, TCR RNA was reverse transcribed with SuperScript IV using primers for the alpha and beta constant regions. An oligonucleotide carrying the Illumina SP2 primer and a UMI was ligated to the cDNA 3' end using T4 RNA ligase 1. The 12-nucleotide UMI was composed of two random hexamers separated by an eight-base spacer, which was included to prevent hairpin formation. From the second PCR onward, TCR alpha and beta chain libraries were processed separately and dual indexed for multiplexing. After pooling, the indexed libraries were analyzed by capillary electrophoresis and sequenced on either an Illumina MiSeq or NextSeq. To boost base diversity and improve cluster recognition, PhiX DNA at roughly 5-8% was spiked into the libraries. Turning to the authors' computational methods: Demultiplexor extracted UMIs from read 2, combined them with read 1 TCR sequence, and split reads by sample indices. Decombinator identified V and J genes and V-J junctions, assigning each TCR a five-part identifier including V and J deletions. Collapsinator used UMIs to correct sequencing errors and PCR amplification heterogeneity, yielding UMI-based abundance per TCR. CDR3Translator turned identifiers into nucleotide sequence, translated the nucleotide sequence into amino acids, and pulled out CDR3 regions based on terminal motifs. After normalization to the amount of input RNA, the error-corrected alpha and beta TCR counts from blood and from skin were compared. In-frame beta chains were kept once TCRdb had trimmed the public reads at Q25 with fastp and called clones with MiXCR. Under each unique CDR3 protein, matching rows form one entry showing the most common genes and DNA. What appears here as the V and J calls and clone size reflects TCRdb's work, not the paper's. In all, the sample holds over 45,000 distinct CDR3 sequences, and 6.5% to 8.5% of those were seen once. The top ten clonotypes cover just over 9.5% of the sample.

Via the germline V gene, CDR1 is SGHDT and CDR2 YYEEEE. V is cut by 6 bases and J by 5 bases, and the space between the germline ends is 14 bases. From its cysteine to its phenylalanine, the CDR3 spans 13 amino acids. Only CDR3 DNA is held: 39 bases, read in frame from base 1. The chain couples TRBV5-6 to TRBJ1-1, and TRBD1 may be the D gene, going by 6 matching bases. This receptor was identified in a female donor in good health. The sequenced DNA is TGTGCCAGCACCCGGGGGCTAGGGACTGAAGCTTTCTTT. Its protein reads: CASTRGLGTEAFF.